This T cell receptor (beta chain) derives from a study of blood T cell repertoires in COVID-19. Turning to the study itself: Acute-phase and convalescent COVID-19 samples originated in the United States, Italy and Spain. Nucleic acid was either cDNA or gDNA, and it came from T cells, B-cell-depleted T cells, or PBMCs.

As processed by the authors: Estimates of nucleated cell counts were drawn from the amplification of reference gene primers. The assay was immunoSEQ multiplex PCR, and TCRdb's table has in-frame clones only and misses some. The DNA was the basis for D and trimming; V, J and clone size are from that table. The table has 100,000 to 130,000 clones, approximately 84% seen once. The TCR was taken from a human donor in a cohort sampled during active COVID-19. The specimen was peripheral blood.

The CDR3 region has the DNA TGCGCCAGCAGCTTGGCCGGACAGACGGGCAATGAGCAGTTCTTC. Translating gives CASSLAGQTGNEQFF. J is TRBJ2-1 and V is TRBV5-1; tentatively, D is TRBD1 (6 bases). Trimming shortened V by 0 bases and J by 6 bases, and 13 bases separated the two germline ends. This CDR3 has 15 residues. The germline V gene has CDR1 SGHRS and CDR2 YFSETQ.